The present entry profiles one TCR beta chain with its context. Its antigen has not been determined. No much larger clonotype is one base removed from it; base qualities were not supplied. RNA was extracted with the RNeasy kit and roughly 0.5 to 1 ug was reverse transcribed using random hexamers. The immunoSEQ multiplex PCR assay, which covers 54 Vbeta and 13 Jbeta segments, was used to amplify TCR beta CDR3 regions. PCR amplification bias was corrected using a synthetic template baseline for primer optimization and computational correction. The study's own analysis went as follows. Reads were annotated to V, D and J genes according to IMGT and were analyzed with immunoSEQ Analyzer, with only productive sequences retained. To calculate clonality, Shannon entropy was normalized by log2 of the number of productive unique sequences and then subtracted from one. For each patient and control, public and private clones were evaluated among the 100 most prevalent clones. Susac-specific clones were defined as absent from healthy and MS cohorts, 850 to 1,300 published viral clones and other ImmuneACCESS disease sequences. TCRdb reran the public reads through fastp at Q25 and MiXCR, keeping productive beta chains. Each entry merges the rows of one CDR3 protein and shows their most common DNA and genes. TCRdb's processing, not the authors', yielded these V and J calls. For this sample the table gives around 170,000 distinct CDR3 sequences, of which approximately 95% were detected only once. Clones ranked in the top ten supply less than 0.2% of the sample.

The germline ends are 14 bases apart after V is trimmed by 0 bases and J by 2 bases. The CDR3 has 16 amino acids, counting the end cysteine and phenylalanine. Only the CDR3 DNA is retained, 48 bases long and in frame from the first base. From the germline V gene, CDR1 is MNHEY and CDR2 is SVGAGI. Peripheral blood CD8+ and CD4+ T cells from healthy donors, Susac syndrome patients and multiple sclerosis patients were profiled by high-throughput TCR beta sequencing. Treatment-naive patients with stable or active relapsing-remitting disease fulfilling revised McDonald criteria were used as multiple sclerosis controls. Bulk CD8+ and CD4+ T cells were purified magnetically by negative isolation, whereas CD8+ TEMRA cells were enriched by FACS. Blood was collected in EDTA tubes and processed within 24 hours, with PBMCs isolated through density gradient centrifugation. PBMCs intended for TCR sequencing were frozen in liquid nitrogen and were later thawed in a 37 degrees C water bath. The sorted or isolated CD4+, CD8+ and CD8+ TEMRA cells reached a purity of at least 90%.

The sample belongs to a study of CD8 T cells in Susac syndrome (dated by TCRdb to the late 2010s). Context from the whole study: Repertoire sequencing was used to test whether CD8+ T cell activation and differentiation in Susac syndrome was antigen driven. CD8+ T cell repertoire clonality was compared between approximately 12 healthy donors, approximately 14 Susac syndrome patients and approximately 15 multiple sclerosis patients.

What the authors observed across the whole study: The TCR sequencing and HLA analysis was acknowledged to have included a relatively small number of individuals.

This sequence originates from a human donor with multiple sclerosis. The sequenced sample consisted of CD8+ T cells from PBMCs. Recombination joined TRBV6-5 with TRBJ2-7; a weak D assignment points to TRBD1 (6 bases agree). This receptor has the CDR3 CASSYSGQGRTYEQYF. The sequenced DNA is TGTGCCAGCAGTTACTCTGGGCAGGGGCGGACCTACGAGCAGTACTTC.